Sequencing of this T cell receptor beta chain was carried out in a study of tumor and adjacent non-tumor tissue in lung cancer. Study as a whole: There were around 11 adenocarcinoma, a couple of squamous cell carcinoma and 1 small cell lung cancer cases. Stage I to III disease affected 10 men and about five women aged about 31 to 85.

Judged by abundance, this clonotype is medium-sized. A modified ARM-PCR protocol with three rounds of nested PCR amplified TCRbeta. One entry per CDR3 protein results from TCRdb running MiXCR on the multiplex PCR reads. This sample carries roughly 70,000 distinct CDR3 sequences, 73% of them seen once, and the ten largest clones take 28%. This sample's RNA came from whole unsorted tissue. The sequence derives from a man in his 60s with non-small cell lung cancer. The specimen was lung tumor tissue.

CDR3 sequence (DNA): TGCAGTGCTCCCCCGGGACAGTTGAATTCACCCCTCCACTTT. Its protein is CSAPPGQLNSPLHF. The chain joins TRBV20-1 to TRBJ1-6, with 7 bases matching TRBD1. Germline V CDR1 and CDR2: DFQATT, SNEGSKA (reference sequence). This CDR3 comprises 14 residues. J gave up 7 bases and V 5 bases, and 8 bases lay outside the gene matches.